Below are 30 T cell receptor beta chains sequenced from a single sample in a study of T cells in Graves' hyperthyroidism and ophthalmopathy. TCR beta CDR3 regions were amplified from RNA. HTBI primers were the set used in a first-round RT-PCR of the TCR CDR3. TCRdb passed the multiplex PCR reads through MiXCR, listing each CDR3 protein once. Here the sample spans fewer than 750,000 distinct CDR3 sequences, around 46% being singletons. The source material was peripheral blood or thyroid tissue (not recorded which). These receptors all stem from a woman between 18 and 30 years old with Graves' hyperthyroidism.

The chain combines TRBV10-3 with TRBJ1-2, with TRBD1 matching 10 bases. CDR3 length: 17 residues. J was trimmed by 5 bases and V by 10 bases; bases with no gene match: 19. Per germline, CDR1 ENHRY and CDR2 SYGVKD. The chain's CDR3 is CATANKAGEGQGYGYTF. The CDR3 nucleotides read TGTGCCACCGCGAATAAAGCGGGAGAGGGACAGGGGTATGGCTACACCTTC.

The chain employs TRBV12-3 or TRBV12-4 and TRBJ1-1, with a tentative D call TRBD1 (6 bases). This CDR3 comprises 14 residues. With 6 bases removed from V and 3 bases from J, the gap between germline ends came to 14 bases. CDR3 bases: TGTGCCAGCAGGCGGGACACTTCCTACACTGAAGCTTTCTTT. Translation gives CASRRDTSYTEAFF.

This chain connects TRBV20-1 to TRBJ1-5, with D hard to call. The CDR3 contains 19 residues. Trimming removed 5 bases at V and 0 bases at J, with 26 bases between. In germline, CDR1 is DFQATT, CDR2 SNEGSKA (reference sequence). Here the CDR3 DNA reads TGCAGTGCTCCCCCCACCCGGACGGCGATGTTTTCTAGCAATCAGCCCCAGCATTTT. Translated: CSAPPTRTAMFSSNQPQHF.

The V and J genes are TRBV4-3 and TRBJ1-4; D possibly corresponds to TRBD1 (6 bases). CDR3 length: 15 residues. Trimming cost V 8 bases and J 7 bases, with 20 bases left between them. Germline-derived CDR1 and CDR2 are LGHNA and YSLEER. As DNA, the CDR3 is TGCGCCAGCGGTATTCTAAGGGGGTGGGCTGAAAAACTGTTTTTT. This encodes CASGILRGWAEKLFF.

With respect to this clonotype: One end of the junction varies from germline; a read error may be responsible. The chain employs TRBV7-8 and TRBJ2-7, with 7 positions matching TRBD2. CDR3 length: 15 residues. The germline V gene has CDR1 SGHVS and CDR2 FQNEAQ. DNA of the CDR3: TGTGCCAGCAGCTTAGAACGGGAGGCCTCCCACGAGCAGTACTTC. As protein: CASSLEREASHEQYF.

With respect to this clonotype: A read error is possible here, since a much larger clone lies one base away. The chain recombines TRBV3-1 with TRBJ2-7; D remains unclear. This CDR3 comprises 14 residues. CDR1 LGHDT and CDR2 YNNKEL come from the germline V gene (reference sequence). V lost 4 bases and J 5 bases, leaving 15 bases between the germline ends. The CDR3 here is CASSPPRQFHEQYF. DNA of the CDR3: TGTGCCAGCAGCCCACCAAGGCAGTTCCACGAGCAGTACTTC.

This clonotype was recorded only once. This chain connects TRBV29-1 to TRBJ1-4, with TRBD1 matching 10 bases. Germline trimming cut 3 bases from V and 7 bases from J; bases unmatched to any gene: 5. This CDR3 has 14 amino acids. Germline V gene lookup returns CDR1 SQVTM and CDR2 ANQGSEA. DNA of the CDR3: TGCAGCGTTGATGGGACAGGGGTCAGTGAAAAACTGTTTTTT. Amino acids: CSVDGTGVSEKLFF.

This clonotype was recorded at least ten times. CDR3 protein: CSARAGAGRDTEAFF. The CDR3, as DNA: TGCAGTGCTAGAGCGGGGGCAGGGAGGGACACTGAAGCTTTCTTT. This chain joins TRBV20-1 and TRBJ1-1; possible D gene TRBD1, 6 bases. Trimming cost V 1 base and J 3 bases, with 15 bases left between them. The CDR3 runs 15 residues. Germline values: CDR1 DFQATT, CDR2 SNEGSKA (reference sequence).

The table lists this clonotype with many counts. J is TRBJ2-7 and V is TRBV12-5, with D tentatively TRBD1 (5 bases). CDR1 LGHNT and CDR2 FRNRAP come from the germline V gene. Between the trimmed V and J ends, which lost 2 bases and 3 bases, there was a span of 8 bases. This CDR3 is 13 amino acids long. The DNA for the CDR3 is TGTGCTAGTGGTTTGAAGGGGTACTACGAGCAGTACTTC. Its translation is CASGLKGYYEQYF.

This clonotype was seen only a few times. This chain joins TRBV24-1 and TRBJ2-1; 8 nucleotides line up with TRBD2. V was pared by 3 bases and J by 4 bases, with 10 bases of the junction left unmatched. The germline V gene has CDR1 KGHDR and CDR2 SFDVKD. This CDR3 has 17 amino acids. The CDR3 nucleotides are TGTGCCACCAGTGATCCGAATAGCGGGGCCTTATACAATGAGCAGTTCTTC. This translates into CATSDPNSGALYNEQFF.

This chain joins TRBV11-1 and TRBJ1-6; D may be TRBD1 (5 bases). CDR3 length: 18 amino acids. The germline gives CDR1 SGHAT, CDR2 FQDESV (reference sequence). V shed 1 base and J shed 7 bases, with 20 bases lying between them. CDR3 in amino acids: CASSLELAGPSENSPLHF. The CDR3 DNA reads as TGTGCCAGCAGCTTAGAGCTGGCAGGGCCAAGTGAAAATTCACCCCTCCACTTT.

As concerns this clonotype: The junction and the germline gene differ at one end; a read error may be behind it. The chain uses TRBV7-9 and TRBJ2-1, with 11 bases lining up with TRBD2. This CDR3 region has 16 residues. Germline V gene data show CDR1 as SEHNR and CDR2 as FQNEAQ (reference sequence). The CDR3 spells CASSSMTSGAYNERFF. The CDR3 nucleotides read TGTGCCAGCAGCTCGATGACTAGCGGGGCCTACAATGAGCGGTTCTTC.

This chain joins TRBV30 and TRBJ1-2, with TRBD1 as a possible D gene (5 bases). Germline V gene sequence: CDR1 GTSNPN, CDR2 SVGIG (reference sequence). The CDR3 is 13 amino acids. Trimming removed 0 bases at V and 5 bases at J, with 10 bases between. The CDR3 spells CAWSVETVYGYTF. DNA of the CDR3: TGTGCCTGGAGTGTGGAGACAGTGTATGGCTACACCTTC.

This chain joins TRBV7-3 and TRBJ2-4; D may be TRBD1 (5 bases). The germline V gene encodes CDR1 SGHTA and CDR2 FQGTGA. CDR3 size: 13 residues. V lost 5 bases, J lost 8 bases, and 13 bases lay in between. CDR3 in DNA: TGTGCCAGCAGCCTCGTGATAGGGGACATTCAGTACTTC. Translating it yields CASSLVIGDIQYF.

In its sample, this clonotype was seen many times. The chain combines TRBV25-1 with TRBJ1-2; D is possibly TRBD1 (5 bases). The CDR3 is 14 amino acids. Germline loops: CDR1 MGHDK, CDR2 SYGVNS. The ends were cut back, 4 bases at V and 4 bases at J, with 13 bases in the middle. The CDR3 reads CASSVSTDLYGYTF. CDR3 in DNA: TGTGCCAGCAGTGTGTCGACAGACCTCTATGGCTACACCTTC.

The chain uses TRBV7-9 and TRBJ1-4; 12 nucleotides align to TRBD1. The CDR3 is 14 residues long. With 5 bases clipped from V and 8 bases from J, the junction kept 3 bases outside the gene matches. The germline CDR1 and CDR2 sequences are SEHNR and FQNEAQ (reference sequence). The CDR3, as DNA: TGTGCCAGCAGCGGGACAGGGGGCGCGGAAAAACTGTTTTTT. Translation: CASSGTGGAEKLFF.

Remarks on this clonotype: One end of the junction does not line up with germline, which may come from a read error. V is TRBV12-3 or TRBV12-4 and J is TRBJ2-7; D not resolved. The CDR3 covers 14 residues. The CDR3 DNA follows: TGTGCCAGCAGTGGAAGTCAGGTTACCTACGAGCAGTGCTTC. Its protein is CASSGSQVTYEQCF.

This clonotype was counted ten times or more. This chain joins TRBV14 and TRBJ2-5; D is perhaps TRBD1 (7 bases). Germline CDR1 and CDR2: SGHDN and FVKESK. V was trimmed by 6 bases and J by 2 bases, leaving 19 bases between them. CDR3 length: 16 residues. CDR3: CASSQPRGTEQETQYF. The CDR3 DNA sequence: TGTGCCAGCAGTCAACCACGCGGGACAGAACAAGAGACCCAGTACTTC.

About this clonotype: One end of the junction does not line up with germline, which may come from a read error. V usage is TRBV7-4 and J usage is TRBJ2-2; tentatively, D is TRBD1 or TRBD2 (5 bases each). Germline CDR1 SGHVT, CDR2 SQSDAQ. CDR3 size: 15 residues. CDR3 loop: CASSVVGQYTRELLF. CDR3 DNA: TGTGCCAGCAGCGTAGTCGGGCAGTACACCAGGGAGCTGCTTTTT. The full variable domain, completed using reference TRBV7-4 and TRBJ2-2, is GAGVSQSPRYKVAKRGRDVALRCDSISGHVTLYWYRQTLGQGSEVLTYSQSDAQRDKSGRPSGRFSAERPERSVSTLKIQRTEQGDSAVYLCASSVVGQYTRELLFGEGSRLTVL.

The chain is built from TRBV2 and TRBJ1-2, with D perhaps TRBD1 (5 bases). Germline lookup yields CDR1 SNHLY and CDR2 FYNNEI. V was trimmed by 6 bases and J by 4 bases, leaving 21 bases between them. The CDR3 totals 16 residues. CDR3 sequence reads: CASSDSTPSGPYGYTF. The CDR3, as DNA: TGTGCCAGCAGCGACTCCACACCCTCGGGACCCTATGGCTACACCTTC. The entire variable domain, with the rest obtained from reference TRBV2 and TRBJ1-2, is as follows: EPEVTQTPSHQVTQMGQEVILRCVPISNHLYFYWYRQILGQKVEFLVSFYNNEISEKSEIFDDQFSVERPDGSNFTLKIRSTKLEDSAMYFCASSDSTPSGPYGYTFGSGTRLTVV.

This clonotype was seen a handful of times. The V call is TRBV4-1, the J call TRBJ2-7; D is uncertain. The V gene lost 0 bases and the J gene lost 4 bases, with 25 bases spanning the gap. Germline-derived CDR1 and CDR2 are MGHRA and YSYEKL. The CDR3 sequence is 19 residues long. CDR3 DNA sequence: TGCGCCAGCAGCCAAGAAGAGACCCTCGGTGTTCAGACGGCTTACGAGCAGTACTTC. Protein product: CASSQEETLGVQTAYEQYF.

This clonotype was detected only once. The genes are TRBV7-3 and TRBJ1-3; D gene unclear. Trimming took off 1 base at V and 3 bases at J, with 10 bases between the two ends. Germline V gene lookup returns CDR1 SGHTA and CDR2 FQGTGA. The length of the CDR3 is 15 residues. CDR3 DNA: TGTGCCAGCAGCTTAATTGGACTGGATGGAAACACCATATATTTT. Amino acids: CASSLIGLDGNTIYF.

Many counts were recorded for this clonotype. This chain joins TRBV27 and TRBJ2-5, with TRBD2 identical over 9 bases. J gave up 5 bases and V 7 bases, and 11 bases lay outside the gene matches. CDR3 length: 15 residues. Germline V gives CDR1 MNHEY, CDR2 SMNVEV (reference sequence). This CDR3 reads CASTKAGGSGETQYF. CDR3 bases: TGTGCCAGCACCAAAGCGGGAGGATCTGGGGAGACCCAGTACTTC.

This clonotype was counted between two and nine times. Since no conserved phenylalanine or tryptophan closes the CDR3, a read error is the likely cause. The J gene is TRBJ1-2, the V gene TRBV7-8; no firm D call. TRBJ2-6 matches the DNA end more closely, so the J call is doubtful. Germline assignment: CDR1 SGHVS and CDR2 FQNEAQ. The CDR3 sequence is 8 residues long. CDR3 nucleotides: TGTGCCAGCAGCTTTCTGACTAGC. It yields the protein CASSFLTS.

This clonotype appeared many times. CDR3 region: CASNTAVGEKLFF. In nucleotides, the CDR3 is TGTGCCAGCAACACCGCGGTGGGGGAAAAACTGTTTTTT. The V and J genes are TRBV6-1 and TRBJ1-4; D not certain. Trimming removed 7 bases from V and 8 bases from J, with 14 bases in between. The CDR3 length is 13 residues. Germline V gene sequence: CDR1 MNHNS, CDR2 SASEGT.

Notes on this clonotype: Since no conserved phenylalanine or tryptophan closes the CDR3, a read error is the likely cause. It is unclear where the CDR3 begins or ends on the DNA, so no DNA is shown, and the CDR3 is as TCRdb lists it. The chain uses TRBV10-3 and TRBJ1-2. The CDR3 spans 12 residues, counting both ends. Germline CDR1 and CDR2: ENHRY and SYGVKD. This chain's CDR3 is CAISEFKRDAAY.

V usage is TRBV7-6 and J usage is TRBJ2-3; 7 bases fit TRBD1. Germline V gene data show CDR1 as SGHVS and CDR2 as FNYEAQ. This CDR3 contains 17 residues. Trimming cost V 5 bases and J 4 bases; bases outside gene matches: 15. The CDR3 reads CASSPGGGRFFSDTQYF. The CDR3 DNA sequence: TGTGCCAGCAGCCCAGGGGGTGGCAGGTTCTTCTCAGATACGCAGTATTTT.

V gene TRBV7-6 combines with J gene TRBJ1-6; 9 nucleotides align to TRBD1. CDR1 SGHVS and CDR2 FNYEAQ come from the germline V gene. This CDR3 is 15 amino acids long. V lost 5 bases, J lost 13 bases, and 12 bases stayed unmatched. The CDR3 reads CASSNTGTGLAPLHF. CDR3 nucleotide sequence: TGTGCCAGCAGCAATACCGGGACAGGGCTGGCGCCCCTCCACTTT.

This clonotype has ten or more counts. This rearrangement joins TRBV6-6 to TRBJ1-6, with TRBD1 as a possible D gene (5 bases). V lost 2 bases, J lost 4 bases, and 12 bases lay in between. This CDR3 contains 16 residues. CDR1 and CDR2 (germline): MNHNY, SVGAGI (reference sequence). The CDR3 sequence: CASSYLSGTYNSPLHF. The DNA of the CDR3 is TGTGCCAGCAGTTACCTAAGTGGGACTTATAATTCACCCCTCCACTTT.

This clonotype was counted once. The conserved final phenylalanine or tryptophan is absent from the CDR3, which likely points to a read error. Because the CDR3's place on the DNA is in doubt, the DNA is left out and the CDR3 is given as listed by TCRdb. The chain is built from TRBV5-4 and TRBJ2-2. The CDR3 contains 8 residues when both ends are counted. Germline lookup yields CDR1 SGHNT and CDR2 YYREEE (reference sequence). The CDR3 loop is CASSQPDG.